This T cell receptor (beta chain) was identified in a study of blood T cell repertoires in COVID-19 (dated by TCRdb to 2020 to 2022). With regard to the full study: Collaborator samples came from the United States, Italy and Spain and covered acute and convalescent phases of COVID-19. The material from the prospective study consisted of cDNA or gDNA derived from T cells, B-cell-depleted T cells, or PBMCs. Subjects who had been exposed to COVID-19, were actively infected with it, or had recovered from it provided the deeply sampled blood TCRbeta repertoires that made up the dataset. The repertoires were made available in a free public database intended to serve as a resource for research on the immune response to SARS-CoV-2. Samples were obtained from the ongoing ImmuneRACE study (first 160 participants) and from 1,000 to 1,500 subjects provided by 6 global collaborators. A de-identified subject ID, COVID-19 status, age in years and sex were almost always included in the sample metadata. HLA class I and class II types, where available, came from metadata supplied by the sample provider rather than from assay-based typing. Broad study findings and their caveats: How much clinical and demographic metadata was included differed by source and by participant, and the metadata was provided uncurated.

Trimming costs V 6 bases and J 5 bases, and their ends lie 13 bases apart. According to the germline V gene, CDR1 reads MNHEY and CDR2 reads SVGEGT. From its cysteine to its phenylalanine, the CDR3 spans 13 amino acids. Of the read, only the CDR3 DNA is kept; its 39 bases are in frame from base 1. TCRbeta CDR3 regions were amplified from genomic DNA by means of the immunoSEQ Assay, a bias-controlled multiplex PCR. The source study handled its data this way. The number of nucleated cells in each sample was estimated from the amplification of reference gene primers within the assay. To quantify the absolute abundance of each unique TCRbeta CDR3 rearrangement, sequence reads were collapsed and filtered. Productive Simpson clonality was computed per sample as the square root of Simpson's diversity index over productive rearrangements. TCRdb mirrors the immuneACCESS table, restricted to in-frame sequences. Some clones are absent from its copies; in checked studies, under half trace to an unresolved V gene, and the reason for the others is unknown. Clonal size and the V and J genes are those of that table, whereas D and trimming came from the DNA. A total of more than 150,000 clones appear in this sample, about 88% of them only once. Approximately 15% of the sample belongs to the ten largest clones.

A remark on this clone: The antigen it binds to is not known. It has no much larger one-base neighbor in the sample; base qualities were not kept.

Collaborating institutions collected whole blood in K2EDTA tubes following their own protocols. For TCRbeta analysis, collaborator samples were shipped as frozen whole blood, as isolated PBMCs, or as DNA extracted from either sample type. Sequenced sample: peripheral blood. This TCR was sampled from a man aged 25-45 years with active or convalescent COVID-19. This sequence uses TRBV6-2 or TRBV6-3 and TRBJ2-5; TRBD1 could be the D gene, as 6 bases match. The CDR3 is CASSPRGRETQYF. The DNA reads as follows: TGTGCCAGCAGCCCCAGGGGCCGGGAGACCCAGTACTTC.